This T cell receptor beta chain was identified during a study of Graves' ophthalmopathy and Graves' hyperthyroidism (dated by TCRdb to the late 2010s). Context from the whole study: Peripheral blood samples were taken at the time of initial diagnosis, before any treatment was given. TCR beta repertoire signatures were used to distinguish Graves' ophthalmopathy from Graves' hyperthyroidism and to predict progression to ophthalmopathy. In total, some 130 blood samples were TCR-sequenced: approximately 42 ophthalmopathy, some 75 hyperthyroidism and some 17 hyperthyroidism-to-ophthalmopathy patients. To explore V-J signatures that distinguish ophthalmopathy from hyperthyroidism, a discovery set of about a hundred patients was enrolled, made up of approximately 45 with ophthalmopathy and around 57 with stable hyperthyroidism. An independent validation cohort comprised some 19 hyperthyroidism patients and over 15 patients who later progressed from hyperthyroidism to ophthalmopathy. In roughly six hyperthyroidism patients, the T-cell repertoires found in thyroid tissue were compared with those found in blood. After sampling, hyperthyroidism patients received methimazole starting at 30 mg daily, and ophthalmopathy patients received high-dose intravenous methylprednisolone. For training and testing, the 100 or so patients in the discovery cohort were randomly divided in a 7:3 ratio.

This clonotype has a single count. Which antigen it targets is not known. One base away there is no much larger clone; base qualities are not given. A solitary read yields weak support. For repertoire sequencing, TCR beta CDR3 regions were amplified from RNA transcripts. A first-round RT-PCR used HTBI primers with the Qiagen OneStep RT-PCR kit, followed by a second-round multiplex PCR, size selection and purification. The libraries underwent paired-end sequencing with 100 bp reads on an Illumina HiSeq2000. In the source study's methods: SOAPnuke was used for read processing, and reads with adapters, uncalled bases, a mean Phred below 15, or no exact constant-primer or identifier match were discarded. High-quality paired reads were merged with COPE v1.2.5. Clonotypes were defined as unique nucleotide sequences and were aligned to IMGT TRB V, D and J references using MiTCR v1.1. The analysis was limited to V-J combinations with a frequency above 0.0001, which together covered 99.2% of the repertoires. For each V-J combination, a TCR clonal expansion and chaos score was defined as the ratio of F50 clonal expansion to chaos observed in the TCRdist matrix. Features were reduced by Welch's t-statistics and random forest to around 13 V-J combinations, which fed a naive Bayes classifier. The Morisita-Horn index was used to measure how similar the thyroid and blood repertoires were. TCRdb reprocessed the public reads (quality trimming at Q25 with fastp, clone calling with MiXCR) and kept in-frame beta chains. Every distinct CDR3 protein forms one entry, paired with its most common genes and DNA. The V and J calls, along with clone size, are taken from TCRdb and not from the paper's own processing. In this sample the table shows some 400,000 distinct CDR3 sequences, 18% of which occur a single time. The ten largest clones capture 1.6% of the sample.

The germline V end is reduced by 4 bases and the J end by 2 bases; junction bases left unmatched: 4. The CDR3 starts with the cysteine, ends with the phenylalanine, and has 14 residues. This entry keeps only the CDR3 DNA: 42 bases, framed from base 1. Per the germline V gene, SGHRS is the CDR1 and YFSETQ is the CDR2. What the authors observed across the whole study: No statistical method was used to predetermine the sample size, and group allocation was not hidden from the investigators. Most expanded thyroid clonotypes with a frequency above 0.001 also appeared in blood, which suggests that blood repertoires may reflect the immune response in the thyroid. In validation, the model predicted ophthalmopathy progression with about 70% sensitivity and 72.22% specificity; 12 predicted patients were CT-confirmed with GO in a median of 6.5 months. In cross-validation, the 13-signature model distinguished ophthalmopathy from stable hyperthyroidism with about 87% sensitivity and around 81% specificity, and in the test set the corresponding values were approximately 80% and 75%.

Ophthalmopathy patients had moderately to severely active disease, Clinical Activity Score of at least 3, NOSPECS grade of at least 4, and disease duration under 3 months. Anyone with other autoimmune diseases, uncontrolled infections, pregnancy or lactation was excluded from the study. Clinical symptoms, serum thyroxine, TRAb, thyroid ultrasound and orbital computed tomography were used for diagnosis. Using Ficoll-Paque density gradient centrifugation, PBMCs were isolated from about 9.4 ml of fresh peripheral blood. Total RNA was extracted with Trizol reagent and quality-checked on an Agilent 2100 Bioanalyzer.

The TCR was taken from a woman aged 18-29 years with Graves' ophthalmopathy. Donor details come from another sample of the same person, matched by shared clones. Recombination joined TRBV5-1 with TRBJ1-2; 8 middle bases align to TRBD1. Sequencing input: peripheral blood. In nucleotide form, the sequence is TGCGCCAGCAGCCAGGACAGGGCCAACTATGGCTACACCTTC. Its translation is CASSQDRANYGYTF. Supplemented by the reference TRBV5-1 and TRBJ1-2 proteins around the CDR3, the complete variable domain is KAGVTQTPRYLIKTRGQQVTLSCSPISGHRSVSWYQQTPGQGLQFLFEYFSETQRNKGNFPGRFSGRQFSNSRSEMNVSTLELGDSALYLCASSQDRANYGYTFGSGTRLTVV.